These 24 T cell receptor beta chains were sequenced from one sample in a study of T-cell memory formation after mild COVID-19. TCRdb called the 5' RACE reads again in MiXCR, with one record for every CDR3 protein. The sample lists 170,000 or so distinct CDR3 sequences; 25% to 40% were seen once. The sample taken for sequencing was PBMCs or a T cell subset sorted from them (not recorded which). The receptors were gathered from an adult woman who had mild COVID-19 (a few samples of this study predate the infection). Cell type and time point are not known.

In this sample, this clonotype turned up a few times. CDR3 sequence reads: CASSGLGGSETQYF. The CDR3 bases are TGTGCCAGCAGCGGGCTAGGGGGCAGCGAGACCCAGTACTTC. This rearrangement joins TRBV2 to TRBJ2-5; TRBD1 agrees at 7 bases. V was clipped by 6 bases and J by 5 bases; unmatched bases: 9. Germline CDR1 reads SNHLY; CDR2 reads FYNNEI. This CDR3 contains 14 residues.

This clonotype came up many times. The chain employs TRBV5-1 and TRBJ2-1, with 7 bases that match TRBD1. V lost 5 bases and J lost 1; bases outside the gene matches: 6. Germline V gene lookup returns CDR1 SGHRS and CDR2 YFSETQ. The CDR3 sequence is 15 residues long. In nucleotides, the CDR3 is TGCGCCAGCAGTTTGTCAGGGGGTTCCTACAATGAGCAGTTCTTC. It specifies CASSLSGGSYNEQFF.

The CDR3 spells CASSVDWDSSYNEQFF. The DNA for the CDR3 is TGTGCCAGCAGCGTAGACTGGGACAGCTCCTACAATGAGCAGTTCTTC. The rearrangement links TRBV9 to TRBJ2-1; 7 bases map to TRBD1. The CDR3 consists of 16 residues. V shed 0 bases and J 0 bases; nucleotides not matched to a gene: 3. CDR1 and CDR2 from the germline V gene are SGDLS and YYNGEE.

This clonotype was observed a handful of times. The chain carries TRBV7-8 and TRBJ2-5, with 8 bases identical to TRBD1. CDR1 is SGHVS and CDR2 is FQNEAQ in the germline V gene. V was clipped by 8 bases and J by 5 bases; unmatched bases: 7. CDR3 length: 13 amino acids. CDR3: CASGQGASETQYF. The CDR3 DNA is TGTGCCAGCGGGCAGGGGGCTAGTGAGACCCAGTACTTC.

The DNA for the CDR3 is TGTGCCATCAGTGAGTCTTATGAGCAGTTCTTC. Its protein is CAISESYEQFF. The rearrangement uses TRBV10-3 and TRBJ2-1, with D unresolved. This CDR3 has 11 amino acids. Per the germline V gene, CDR1 is ENHRY and CDR2 is SYGVKD. The germline V and J ends were trimmed by 0 bases and 8 bases, with 2 bases remaining between them.

This rearrangement joins TRBV5-8 to TRBJ2-7; TRBD2 matches 15 bases. V shed 5 bases and J 3 bases; nucleotides not matched to a gene: 0. The CDR3 is 14 residues long. The V gene's germline CDR1 is SGHTS and CDR2 YDEGEE. CDR3 DNA: TGTGCCAGCAGGGGACTAGCGGGGGGCTACGAGCAGTACTTC. It specifies CASRGLAGGYEQYF. Full variable domain (rest looked up from reference TRBV5-8 and TRBJ2-7): EAGVTQSPTHLIKTRGQQATLRCSPISGHTSVYWYQQALGLGLQFLLWYDEGEERNRGNFPPRFSGRQFPNYSSELNVNALELEDSALYLCASRGLAGGYEQYFGPGTRLTVT.

The DNA for the CDR3 is TGTGCCATCAGTGAGGACGGGGGGGCAGATACGCAGTATTTT. Translation gives CAISEDGGADTQYF. The chain recombines TRBV10-3 with TRBJ2-3, with TRBD2 matching over 8 bases. Trimming at V came to 2 bases and at J to 4 bases, leaving 2 bases not matched to a gene. The CDR3 spans 14 residues. Germline V gene sequence: CDR1 ENHRY, CDR2 SYGVKD.

This rearrangement joins TRBV7-9 to TRBJ2-5; 12 bases fit TRBD2. After removal of 4 bases from V and 1 base from J, the junction contained 4 bases not matched to a gene. CDR1 and CDR2 from the germline V gene are SEHNR and FQNEAQ (reference sequence). CDR3 size: 16 residues. Here the CDR3 reads CASSSSGRAPQETQYF. The DNA of the CDR3 is TGTGCCAGCAGCTCTAGCGGGAGGGCCCCCCAAGAGACCCAGTACTTC. Based on the CDR3 plus reference TRBV7-9 and TRBJ2-5, the full variable domain is DTGVSQNPRHKITKRGQNVTFRCDPISEHNRLYWYRQTLGQGPEFLTYFQNEAQLEKSRLLSDRFSAERPKGSFSTLEIQRTEQGDSAMYLCASSSSGRAPQETQYFGPGTRLLVL.

The chain uses TRBV23-1 and TRBJ1-5; D not resolved. TRBV23-1 is given ORF status, its function remaining uncertain. Between the trimmed V and J ends, which lost 8 bases and 4 bases, there was a span of 3 bases. The CDR3 sequence is 10 residues long. The CDR3 spells CASYNQPQHF. The CDR3 DNA follows: TGCGCCAGCTATAATCAGCCCCAGCATTTT.

V gene TRBV7-2 combines with J gene TRBJ2-4; D possibly matches TRBD1 or TRBD2 (5 bases each). CDR3 length: 15 amino acids. Trimming pared 5 bases from V and 8 bases from J, leaving 19 bases between. Germline loops: CDR1 SGHTA, CDR2 FQGNSA. In DNA form, the CDR3 reads TGTGCCAGCAGCCCTCCCGGGGCGGGTAGTTACATTCAGTACTTC. Residues: CASSPPGAGSYIQYF.

This clonotype was observed a few times. The junction and the germline gene differ at one end; a read error may be behind it. The chain joins TRBV12-3 or TRBV12-4 to TRBJ2-7; 7 positions match TRBD2. The CDR3 sequence is 11 residues long. DNA of the CDR3: TGTGCCAGCAGTCGGGGGAGGGGCCGGGCCTTC. It codes for CASSRGRGRAF.

V is TRBV12-3 or TRBV12-4 and J is TRBJ2-3, with D unresolved. V was shortened by 4 bases and J by 0 bases, with 8 bases between the two germline ends. CDR3 length equals 14 residues. CDR3 residues: CASSSIVSTDTQYF. DNA of the CDR3: TGTGCCAGCAGTTCGATAGTTAGCACAGATACGCAGTATTTT.

There are a few counts of this clonotype. V and J are TRBV19 and TRBJ2-3; TRBD2 aligns across 9 bases. Germline CDR1 is LNHDA and CDR2 is SQIVND (reference sequence). J was trimmed by 2 bases and V by 2 bases; bases with no gene match: 5. The CDR3 totals 16 residues. The CDR3 sequence is CASSIRASGATDTQYF. The CDR3 DNA is TGTGCCAGTAGTATACGGGCTAGCGGGGCCACAGATACGCAGTATTTT. Using reference TRBV19 and TRBJ2-3 for the parts outside the CDR3, the full variable domain is DGGITQSPKYLFRKEGQNVTLSCEQNLNHDAMYWYRQDPGQGLRLIYYSQIVNDFQKGDIAEGYSVSREKKESFPLTVTSAQKNPTAFYLCASSIRASGATDTQYFGPGTRLTVL.

The genes are TRBV10-3 and TRBJ2-7; D call uncertain. V was cut by 8 bases and J by 0 bases, with 14 bases left in between. Germline V gives CDR1 ENHRY, CDR2 SYGVKD. The CDR3 extends over 14 amino acids. The CDR3 is CAIPAIGRSYEQYF. The CDR3 DNA reads as TGTGCCATCCCGGCAATAGGCCGCTCCTACGAGCAGTACTTC.

The chain uses TRBV30 and TRBJ2-7; the match to TRBD2 covers 8 bases. Looked up from germline, CDR1 is GTSNPN and CDR2 is SVGIG (reference sequence). The CDR3 spans 15 residues. With 0 bases clipped from V and 6 bases from J, the junction kept 10 bases outside the gene matches. The CDR3 here is CAWSVSFREGTEQYF. The CDR3 region has the DNA TGTGCCTGGAGTGTATCTTTCCGGGAGGGGACCGAGCAGTACTTC.

V and J are TRBV9 and TRBJ2-3; maybe TRBD2 (5 bases). V lost 1 base, J lost 3 bases, and 15 bases lay in between. This CDR3 has 16 residues. Germline V gives CDR1 SGDLS, CDR2 YYNGEE. This CDR3 reads CASSVPTRILTDTQYF. The DNA of the CDR3 is TGTGCCAGCAGCGTACCAACTAGAATTTTAACAGATACGCAGTATTTT.

This clonotype was counted a few times. The chain has TRBV6-5 and TRBJ2-7, with 7 bases fitting TRBD1. With V trimmed by 2 bases and J by 1 base, 11 bases remained unmatched. The V gene's germline CDR1 is MNHEY and CDR2 SVGAGI. The CDR3 is 17 residues long. The chain's CDR3 is CASSYPAGDSGSYEQYF. CDR3 coding DNA: TGTGCCAGCAGTTACCCCGCCGGGGACAGCGGATCCTACGAGCAGTACTTC.

The chain couples TRBV9 to TRBJ1-6, with D maybe TRBD1 (6 bases). Germline loops: CDR1 SGDLS, CDR2 YYNGEE. V was shortened by 4 bases and J by 7 bases, with 15 bases between the two germline ends. This CDR3 has 15 amino acids. CDR3 sequence (DNA): TGTGCCAGCAGCACCAGGGGTAATGGGAATTCACCCCTCCACTTT. This codes for CASSTRGNGNSPLHF. Together with reference TRBV9 and TRBJ1-6, the CDR3 gives the full variable domain: DSGVTQTPKHLITATGQRVTLRCSPRSGDLSVYWYQQSLDQGLQFLIQYYNGEERAKGNILERFSAQQFPDLHSELNLSSLELGDSALYFCASSTRGNGNSPLHFGNGTRLTVT.

The rearrangement uses TRBV15 and TRBJ1-5; maybe TRBD1 (5 bases). The CDR3 has 15 amino acids. Germline values: CDR1 LNHNV, CDR2 YYDKDF (reference sequence). V was trimmed by 1 base and J by 2 bases, leaving 9 bases between them. The CDR3 sequence: CATSRAGGGNQPQHF. Here the CDR3 DNA reads TGTGCCACCAGCAGAGCTGGGGGAGGCAATCAGCCCCAGCATTTT.

This chain joins TRBV4-2 and TRBJ2-7; no firm D call. V gave up 0 bases and J gave up 2 bases, with 8 bases separating them. CDR1 is LGHNA and CDR2 is YNFKEQ in the germline V gene. CDR3 length: 14 residues. The CDR3, as DNA: TGTGCCAGCAGCCAAGAGCGCTCGACCTACGAGCAGTACTTC. Protein product: CASSQERSTYEQYF.

This clonotype was seen more than once but under ten times. V and J are TRBV5-1 and TRBJ2-5; 7 bases line up with TRBD1. This CDR3 spans 15 amino acids. Germline assignment: CDR1 SGHRS and CDR2 YFSETQ. The V gene end was trimmed by 3 bases and the J gene end by 0 bases; junction bases not matched to a gene: 5. CDR3 DNA: TGCGCCAGCAGCTCGACAACAGGGGACCAAGAGACCCAGTACTTC. Protein: CASSSTTGDQETQYF. Complete variable domain (other parts from reference TRBV5-1 and TRBJ2-5): KAGVTQTPRYLIKTRGQQVTLSCSPISGHRSVSWYQQTPGQGLQFLFEYFSETQRNKGNFPGRFSGRQFSNSRSEMNVSTLELGDSALYLCASSSTTGDQETQYFGPGTRLLVL.

This clonotype came up a few times. The chain employs TRBV7-9 and TRBJ2-1; D may be TRBD2 (6 bases). Looked up from germline, CDR1 is SEHNR and CDR2 is FQNEAQ (reference sequence). V gave up 2 bases and J gave up 7 bases, with 24 bases separating them. The CDR3 contains 18 residues. CDR3 in DNA: TGTGCCAGCAGCTTATCGGGAGTTACAAACTGGAACCGAAATGAGCAGTTCTTC. Translation gives CASSLSGVTNWNRNEQFF.

The chain employs TRBV7-2 and TRBJ1-2; D unresolved. The CDR3 contains 14 residues. In germline, CDR1 is SGHTA, CDR2 FQGNSA. Between the trimmed V and J ends, which lost 4 bases and 4 bases, there was a span of 13 bases. The CDR3 loop is CASSSSTNPYGYTF. CDR3 sequence (DNA): TGTGCCAGCAGCTCGAGCACAAATCCCTATGGCTACACCTTC.

The gene calls are TRBV7-3 and TRBJ1-1, with D perhaps matching TRBD1 (5 bases). V lost 1 base and J 4 bases, leaving 10 bases between the germline ends. The CDR3 has 14 residues. Germline assignment: CDR1 SGHTA and CDR2 FQGTGA. Here the CDR3 reads CASSLIGGGTEAFF. In DNA, the CDR3 is TGTGCCAGCAGCTTAATTGGGGGAGGCACTGAAGCTTTCTTT.